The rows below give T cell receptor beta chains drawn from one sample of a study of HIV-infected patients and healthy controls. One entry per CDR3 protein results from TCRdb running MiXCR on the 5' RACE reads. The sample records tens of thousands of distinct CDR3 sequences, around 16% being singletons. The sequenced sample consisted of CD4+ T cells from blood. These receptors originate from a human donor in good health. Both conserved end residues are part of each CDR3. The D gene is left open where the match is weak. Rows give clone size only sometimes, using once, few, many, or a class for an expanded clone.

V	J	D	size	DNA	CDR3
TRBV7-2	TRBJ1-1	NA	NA	TGTGCCAGCACTTCACAGGTGAACCTGAACACTGAAGCTTTCTTT	CASTSQVNLNTEAFF
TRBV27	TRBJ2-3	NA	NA	TGTGCCAGCAGTTCTCGAACCTACACAGATACGCAGTATTTT	CASSSRTYTDTQYF
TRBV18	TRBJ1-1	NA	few	TGTGCCAGCTCACGGCAGGGACAGAACACTGAAGCTTTCTTT	CASSRQGQNTEAFF
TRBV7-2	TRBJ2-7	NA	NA	TGTGCCAGCAGCACCCAGAGAGAGCAGTACTTC	CASSTQREQYF
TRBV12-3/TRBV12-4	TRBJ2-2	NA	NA	TGTGCCAGCAGAACCACAGGGACCGGGGAGCTGTTTTTT	CASRTTGTGELFF
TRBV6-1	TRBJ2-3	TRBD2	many	TGTGCCAGCAGCCTGACTAGCGTTAGCACAGATACGCAGTATTTT	CASSLTSVSTDTQYF
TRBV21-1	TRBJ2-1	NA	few	TGTGCCAGCAGCCAGCCGCTCCCAGGGGGCGGTTCCCTCAGCTCCTACAATGAGCAGTTCTTC	CASSQPLPGGGSLSSYNEQFF
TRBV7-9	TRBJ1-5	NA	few	TGTGCCAGCAGCTTAGGCGGGGGTCATCAGCCCCAGCATTTT	CASSLGGGHQPQHF
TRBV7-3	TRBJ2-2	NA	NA	TGTGCCAGCAGCCGATCATCTAGCGACGGAGGGCTGTTTTTT	CASSRSSSDGGLFF
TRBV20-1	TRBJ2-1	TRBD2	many	TGCAGTGCTAGGGAAGCGGGAAAAGGCAATGAGCAGTTCTTC	CSAREAGKGNEQFF
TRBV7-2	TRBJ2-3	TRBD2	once	TGTGCCAGCAGCGTTTATAGCGGGAGAAGCTCAGATACGCAGTATTTT	CASSVYSGRSSDTQYF
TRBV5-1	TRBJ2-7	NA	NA	TGCGCCAGCAGCTTGGCCCGTAGGACAGTCTACGAGCAGTACTTC	CASSLARRTVYEQYF
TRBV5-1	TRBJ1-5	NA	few	TGCGCCAGCAGCTTGGCAGGGGCGAAGAATCAGCCCCAGCATTTT	CASSLAGAKNQPQHF
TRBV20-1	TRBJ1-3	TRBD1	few	TGCAGTGCAAGAGACAGGGGGGGAAACACCATATATTTT	CSARDRGGNTIYF
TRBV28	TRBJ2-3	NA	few	TGTGCCAGCACCCGCGGACAGATTAGCACAGATACGCAGTATTTT	CASTRGQISTDTQYF
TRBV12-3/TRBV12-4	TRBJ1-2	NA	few	TGTGCCAGCAGTTTTCAGGCGTTGAGCTATGGCTACACCTTC	CASSFQALSYGYTF
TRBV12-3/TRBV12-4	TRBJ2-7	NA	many	TGTGCCAGCAGTCGCGGGCAACCCTCCTACGAGCAGTACTTC	CASSRGQPSYEQYF
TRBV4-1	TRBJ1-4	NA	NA	TGCGCCAGCAGCCGTGGAACCAATGAAAAACTGTTTTTT	CASSRGTNEKLFF
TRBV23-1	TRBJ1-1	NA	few	TGCGCCAGCGAACTTGTAGACCGCGGAGCTTTCTTT	CASELVDRGAFF
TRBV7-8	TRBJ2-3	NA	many	TGTGCCAGCAGCTTAGTAGGGGGACTAAGCACAGATACGCAGTATTTT	CASSLVGGLSTDTQYF
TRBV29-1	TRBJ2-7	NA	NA	TGCAGCGCGACAGGCCCAAGCTCCTACGAGCAGTACTTC	CSATGPSSYEQYF
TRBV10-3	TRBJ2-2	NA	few	TGTGCCATCAGTGGGACGTCTAGGGCCGGGGAGCTGTTTTTT	CAISGTSRAGELFF
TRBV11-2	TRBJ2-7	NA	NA	TGTGCCAGCAGCCAGAGTCTGGGCGAGCAGTACTTC	CASSQSLGEQYF
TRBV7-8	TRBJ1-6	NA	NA	TGTGCCAGCAGCCCCGCGGGGGCAGGTTCACCCCTCCACTTT	CASSPAGAGSPLHF
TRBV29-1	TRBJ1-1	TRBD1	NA	TGCAGCGCCAGGGGGGGAAGAACTGAAGCTTTCTTT	CSARGGRTEAFF
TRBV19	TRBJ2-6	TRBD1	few	TGTGCCAGTAGTGAGGGGACAGGGAGCTCTGGGGCCAACGTCCTGACTTTC	CASSEGTGSSGANVLTF
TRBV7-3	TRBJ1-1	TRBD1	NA	TGTGCCAGCAGCTTAAAAGGGGGGACAGGAACTGAAGCTTTCTTT	CASSLKGGTGTEAFF
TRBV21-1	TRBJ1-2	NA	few	TGTGCCAGCAGCAAAGTTGACAGGGATAAGACCTATGGCTACACCTTC	CASSKVDRDKTYGYTF
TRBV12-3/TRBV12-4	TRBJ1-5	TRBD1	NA	TGTGCCAGCAGCCGTAGGGGGACAGGCCTTAATCAGCCCCAGCATTTT	CASSRRGTGLNQPQHF
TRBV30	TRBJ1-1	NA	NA	TGTGCCTGGGCGCGGGGAGCTGAAGCTTTCTTT	CAWARGAEAFF
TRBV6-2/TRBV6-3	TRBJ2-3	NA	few	TGTGCCAGCAGTTTTAGCGGCCTCAGAGGCACAGATACGCAGTATTTT	CASSFSGLRGTDTQYF
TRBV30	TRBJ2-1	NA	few	TGTGCCTGGAGTGTACGACAGCTACCGGACAATGAGCAGTTCTTC	CAWSVRQLPDNEQFF